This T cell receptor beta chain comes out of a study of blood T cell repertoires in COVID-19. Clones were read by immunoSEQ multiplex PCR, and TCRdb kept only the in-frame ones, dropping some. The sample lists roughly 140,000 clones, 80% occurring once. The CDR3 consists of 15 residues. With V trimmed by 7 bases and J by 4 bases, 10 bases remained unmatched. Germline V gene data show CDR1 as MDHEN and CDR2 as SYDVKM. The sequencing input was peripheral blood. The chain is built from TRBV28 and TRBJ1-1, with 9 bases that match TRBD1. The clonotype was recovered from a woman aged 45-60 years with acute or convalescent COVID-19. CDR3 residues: CASTPRDRVGTEAFF. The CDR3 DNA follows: TGTGCCAGCACCCCCCGGGACAGGGTCGGCACTGAAGCTTTCTTT.